This T cell receptor beta chain was captured in a study of early T cells in non-severe SARS-CoV-2 infection. MiXCR, applied by TCRdb to the 5' RACE reads, yields one record per CDR3 protein. The sample records about 35,000 distinct CDR3 sequences, roughly 6% being singletons. Ten or more counts support this clonotype. Germline lookup yields CDR1 SEHNR and CDR2 FQNEAQ (reference sequence). This CDR3 has 13 amino acids. The V and J ends lost 5 bases and 11 bases respectively, with 18 bases between them. The genes are TRBV7-9 and TRBJ1-1; possible D gene TRBD1, 6 bases. This TCR derives from an adult who was a healthcare worker with PCR-confirmed SARS-CoV-2 infection or an uninfected control (not recorded which). The sequenced sample consisted of whole blood. The CDR3 DNA is TGTGCCAGCAGCCCGGAGGGGGGAGGGGCCGCTTTCTTT. It is translated as CASSPEGGGAAFF.